What follows are 3 T cell receptor beta chains derived from one specimen sequenced in a study of blood T cells in healthy people across ages. Combining a sample-barcoded 5' primer with a J-beta primer mix, a second PCR ran for about 6 to 11 cycles. Each CDR3 protein is one row after TCRdb ran MiXCR on the 5' RACE reads. The data contain roughly 1,800,000 distinct CDR3 sequences, just under 50% of them singletons. The sample consisted of blood. These receptors all stem from a woman aged 40 to 50 in good health.

This clonotype was recorded a few times. The chain employs TRBV4-1 and TRBJ2-7, with no clear D. Germline V gene data show CDR1 as MGHRA and CDR2 as YSYEKL. This CDR3 is 15 amino acids long. Deletions cut 1 base from V and 2 bases from J, with 12 bases between. CDR3 loop: CASSQGGTSTYEQYF. As DNA, the CDR3 is TGCGCCAGCAGCCAAGGGGGTACATCGACCTACGAGCAGTACTTC.

The chain links TRBV20-1 to TRBJ2-1, with 7 positions matching TRBD2. CDR3 length: 15 residues. CDR1 and CDR2 from the germline V gene are DFQATT and SNEGSKA (reference sequence). Trimming removed 6 bases from V and 5 bases from J; junction bases left unmatched: 13. CDR3: CSAPRAWRGNNEQFF. The CDR3 DNA sequence: TGCAGTGCCCCTAGAGCCTGGCGGGGGAACAATGAGCAGTTCTTC.

This sequence joins TRBV12-3 or TRBV12-4 and TRBJ1-1, with D tentatively TRBD1 (6 bases). V was shortened by 4 bases and J by 6 bases, with 12 bases between the two germline ends. CDR3 length: 13 amino acids. The CDR3 is CASSCAGAAEAFF. In nucleotides, the CDR3 is TGTGCCAGCAGTTGCGCAGGGGCTGCTGAAGCTTTCTTT.